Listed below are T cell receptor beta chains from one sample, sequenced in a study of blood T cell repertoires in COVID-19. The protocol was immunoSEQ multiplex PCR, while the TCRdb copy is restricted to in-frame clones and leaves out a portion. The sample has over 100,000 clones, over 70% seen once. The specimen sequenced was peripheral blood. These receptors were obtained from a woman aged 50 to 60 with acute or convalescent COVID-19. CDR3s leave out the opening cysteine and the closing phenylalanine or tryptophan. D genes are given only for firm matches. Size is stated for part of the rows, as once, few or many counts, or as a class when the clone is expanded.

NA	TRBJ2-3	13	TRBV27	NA	ASRALEGGTDTQY
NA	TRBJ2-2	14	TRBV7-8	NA	ASSLWQGWVTGELF
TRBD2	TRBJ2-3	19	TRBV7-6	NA	ASSLALTSGGSRPATDTQY
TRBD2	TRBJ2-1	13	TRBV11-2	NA	ASSLASGGGIEQF
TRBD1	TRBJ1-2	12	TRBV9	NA	ASSPGTGVYGYT
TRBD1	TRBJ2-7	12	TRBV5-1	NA	ASSFGTGGSEQY
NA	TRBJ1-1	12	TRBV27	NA	ASSLAGTGTEAF
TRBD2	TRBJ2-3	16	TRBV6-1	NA	ASSVSPPAGGPTDTQY
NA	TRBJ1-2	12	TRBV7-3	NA	ASSSPGENYGYT
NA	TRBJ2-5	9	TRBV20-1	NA	SAARGEAQY
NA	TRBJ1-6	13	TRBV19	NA	ASSIFSGYNSPLH
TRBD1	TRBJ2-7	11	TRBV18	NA	ASSPDRVYEQY
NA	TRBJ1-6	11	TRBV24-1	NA	ATSMGGESPLH
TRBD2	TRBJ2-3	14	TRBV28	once	ASWTSGGAGADTQY
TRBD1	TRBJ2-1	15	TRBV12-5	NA	ASGLTRQGVRFDEQF
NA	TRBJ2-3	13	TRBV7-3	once	ASSSAGPSTDTQY
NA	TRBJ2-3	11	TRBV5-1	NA	ASSVGQSDTQY
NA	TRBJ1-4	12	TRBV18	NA	ASSTTTGIEKLF
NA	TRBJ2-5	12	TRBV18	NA	ASSPMRYQETQY
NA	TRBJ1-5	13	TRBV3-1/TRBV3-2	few	ASSPTGGWNQPQH
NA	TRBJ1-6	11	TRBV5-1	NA	ASSPYGNSPLH